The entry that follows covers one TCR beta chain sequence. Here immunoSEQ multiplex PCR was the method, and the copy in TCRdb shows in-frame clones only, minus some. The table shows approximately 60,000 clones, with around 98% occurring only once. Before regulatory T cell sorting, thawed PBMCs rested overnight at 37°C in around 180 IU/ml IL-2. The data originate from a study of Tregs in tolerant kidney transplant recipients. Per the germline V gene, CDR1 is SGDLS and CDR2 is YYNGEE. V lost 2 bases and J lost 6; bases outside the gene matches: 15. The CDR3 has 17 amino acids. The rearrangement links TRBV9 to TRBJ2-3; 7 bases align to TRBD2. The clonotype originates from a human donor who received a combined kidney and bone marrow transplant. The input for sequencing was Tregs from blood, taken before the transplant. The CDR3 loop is CASSVGLGGLAVDTQYF. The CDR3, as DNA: TGTGCCAGCAGCGTCGGCCTGGGAGGGCTGGCGGTGGATACGCAGTATTTT.